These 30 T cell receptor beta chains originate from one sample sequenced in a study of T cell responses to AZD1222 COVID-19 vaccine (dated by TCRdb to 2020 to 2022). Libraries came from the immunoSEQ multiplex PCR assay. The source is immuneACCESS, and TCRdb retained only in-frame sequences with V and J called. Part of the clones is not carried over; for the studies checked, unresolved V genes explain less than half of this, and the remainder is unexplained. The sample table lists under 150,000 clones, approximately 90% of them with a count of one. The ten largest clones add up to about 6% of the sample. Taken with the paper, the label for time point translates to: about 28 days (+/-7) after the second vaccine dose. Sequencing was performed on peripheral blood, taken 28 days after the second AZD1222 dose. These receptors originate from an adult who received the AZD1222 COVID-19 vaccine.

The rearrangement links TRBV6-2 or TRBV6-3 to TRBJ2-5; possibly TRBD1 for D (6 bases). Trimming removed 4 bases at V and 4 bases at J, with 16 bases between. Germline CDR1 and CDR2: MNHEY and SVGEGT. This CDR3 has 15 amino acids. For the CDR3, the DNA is TGTGCCAGCAGTTCCCACAGGGAGATCACAGAGACCCAGTACTTC. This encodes CASSSHREITETQYF.

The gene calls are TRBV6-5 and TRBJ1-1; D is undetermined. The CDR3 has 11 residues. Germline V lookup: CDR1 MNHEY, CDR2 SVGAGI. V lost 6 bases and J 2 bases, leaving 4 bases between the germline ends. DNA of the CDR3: TGTGCCAGCAGGATCAACACTGAAGCTTTCTTT. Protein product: CASRINTEAFF.

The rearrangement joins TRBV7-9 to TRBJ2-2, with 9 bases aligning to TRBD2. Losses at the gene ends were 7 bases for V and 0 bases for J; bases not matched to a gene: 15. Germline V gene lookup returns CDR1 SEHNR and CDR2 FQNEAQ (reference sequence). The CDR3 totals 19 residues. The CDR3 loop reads CASISRSSGGFPNTGELFF. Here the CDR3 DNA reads TGTGCCAGCATTTCTCGATCCAGCGGGGGGTTTCCGAACACCGGGGAGCTGTTTTTT.

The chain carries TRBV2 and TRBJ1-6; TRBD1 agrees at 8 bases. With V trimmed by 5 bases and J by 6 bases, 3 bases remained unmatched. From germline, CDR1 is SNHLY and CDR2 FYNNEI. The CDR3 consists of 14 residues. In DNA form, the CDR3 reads TGTGCCAGCAGTTGGGGACAGGTTAATTCACCCCTCCACTTT. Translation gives CASSWGQVNSPLHF. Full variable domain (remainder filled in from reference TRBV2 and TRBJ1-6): EPEVTQTPSHQVTQMGQEVILRCVPISNHLYFYWYRQILGQKVEFLVSFYNNEISEKSEIFDDQFSVERPDGSNFTLKIRSTKLEDSAMYFCASSWGQVNSPLHFGNGTRLTVT.

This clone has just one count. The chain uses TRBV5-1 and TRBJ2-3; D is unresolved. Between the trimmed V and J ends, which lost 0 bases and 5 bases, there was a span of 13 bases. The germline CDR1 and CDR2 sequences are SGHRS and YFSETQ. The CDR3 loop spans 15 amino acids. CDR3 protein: CASSLGETARDTQYF. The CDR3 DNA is TGCGCCAGCAGCTTGGGGGAAACAGCAAGAGATACGCAGTATTTT.

CDR3 bases: TGTGCCAGCAGCTTACGTTCAGGGTACCAGCCCCAGCATTTT. Its translation: CASSLRSGYQPQHF. This rearrangement joins TRBV7-2 to TRBJ1-5; tentative D call: TRBD1 (5 bases). The germline V gene encodes CDR1 SGHTA and CDR2 FQGNSA. The CDR3 runs 14 residues. Trimming took off 2 bases at V and 7 bases at J, with 12 bases between the two ends.

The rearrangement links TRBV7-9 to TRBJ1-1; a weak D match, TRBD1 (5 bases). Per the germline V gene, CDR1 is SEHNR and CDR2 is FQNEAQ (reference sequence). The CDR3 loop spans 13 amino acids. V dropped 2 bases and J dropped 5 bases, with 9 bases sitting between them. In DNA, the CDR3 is TGTGCCAGCAGCTTAACGGCAGGGACTGAAGCTTTCTTT. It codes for CASSLTAGTEAFF.

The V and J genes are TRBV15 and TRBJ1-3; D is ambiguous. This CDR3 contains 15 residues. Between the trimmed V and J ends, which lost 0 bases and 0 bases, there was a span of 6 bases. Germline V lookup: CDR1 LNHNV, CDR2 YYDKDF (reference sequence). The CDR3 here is CATSRERLSGNTIYF. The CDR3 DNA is TGTGCCACCAGCAGAGAACGGCTCTCTGGAAACACCATATATTTT.

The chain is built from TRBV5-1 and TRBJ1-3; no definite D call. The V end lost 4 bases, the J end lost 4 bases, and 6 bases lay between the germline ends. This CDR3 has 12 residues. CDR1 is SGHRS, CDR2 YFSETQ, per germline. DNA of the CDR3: TGCGCCAGCAGCGAAGCCGGAAACACCATATATTTT. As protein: CASSEAGNTIYF.

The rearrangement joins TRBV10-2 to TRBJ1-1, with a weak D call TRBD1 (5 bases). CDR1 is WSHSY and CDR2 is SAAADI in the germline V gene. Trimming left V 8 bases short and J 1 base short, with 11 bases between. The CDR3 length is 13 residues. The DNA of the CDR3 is TGCGCCAGCGCCGCGGGGCGGAACACTGAAGCTTTCTTT. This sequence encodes CASAAGRNTEAFF.

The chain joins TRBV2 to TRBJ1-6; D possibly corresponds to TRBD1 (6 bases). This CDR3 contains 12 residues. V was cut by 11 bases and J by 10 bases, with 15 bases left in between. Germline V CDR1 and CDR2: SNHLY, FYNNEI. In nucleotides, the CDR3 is TGTGCCGACGGGGGGGGCAACTCACCCCTCCACTTT. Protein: CADGGGNSPLHF.

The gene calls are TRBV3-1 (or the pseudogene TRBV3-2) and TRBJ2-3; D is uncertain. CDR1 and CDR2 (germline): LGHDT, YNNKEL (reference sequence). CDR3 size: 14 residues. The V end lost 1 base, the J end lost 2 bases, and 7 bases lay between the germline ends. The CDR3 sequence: CASSQVLNTDTQYF. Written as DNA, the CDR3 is TGTGCCAGCAGCCAAGTGCTGAACACAGATACGCAGTATTTT.

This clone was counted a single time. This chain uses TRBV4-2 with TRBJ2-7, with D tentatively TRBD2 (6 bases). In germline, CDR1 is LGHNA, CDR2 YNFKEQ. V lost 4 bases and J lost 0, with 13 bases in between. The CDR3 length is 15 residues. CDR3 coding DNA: TGTGCCAGCAGCCCCCGAGGAGGGAGCTCCTACGAGCAGTACTTC. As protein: CASSPRGGSSYEQYF.

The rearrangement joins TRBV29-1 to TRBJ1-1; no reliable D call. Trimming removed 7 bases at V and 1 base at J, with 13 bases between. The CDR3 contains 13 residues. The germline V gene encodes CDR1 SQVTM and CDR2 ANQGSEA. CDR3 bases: TGCAGCGGGAGCTGGGGTGGGAACACTGAAGCTTTCTTT. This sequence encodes CSGSWGGNTEAFF.

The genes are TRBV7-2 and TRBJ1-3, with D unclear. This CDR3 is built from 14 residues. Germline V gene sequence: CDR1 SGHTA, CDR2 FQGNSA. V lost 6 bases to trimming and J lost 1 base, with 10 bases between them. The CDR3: CASRSAASGNTIYF. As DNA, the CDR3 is TGTGCCAGCAGGTCAGCAGCTTCTGGAAACACCATATATTTT.

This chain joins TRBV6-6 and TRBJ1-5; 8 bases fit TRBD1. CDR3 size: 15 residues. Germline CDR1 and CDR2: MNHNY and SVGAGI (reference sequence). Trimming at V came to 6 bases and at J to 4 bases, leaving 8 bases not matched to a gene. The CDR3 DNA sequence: TGTGCCAGCAGCCCGGGGCAGGGGGCGAATCAGCCCCAGCATTTT. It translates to CASSPGQGANQPQHF.

The CDR3 spells CASSYGQGAYEQYF. CDR3 DNA: TGTGCCAGCAGTTACGGACAGGGGGCCTACGAGCAGTACTTC. The chain uses TRBV6-5 and TRBJ2-7, with TRBD1 identical over 10 bases. The CDR3 consists of 14 residues. V gave up 2 bases and J gave up 2 bases; unmatched junction bases: 0. Germline V gene lookup returns CDR1 MNHEY and CDR2 SVGAGI.

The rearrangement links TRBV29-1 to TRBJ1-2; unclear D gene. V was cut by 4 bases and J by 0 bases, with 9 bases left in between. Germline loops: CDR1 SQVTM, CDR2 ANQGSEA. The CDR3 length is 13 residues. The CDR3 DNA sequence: TGCAGCGTTGTAACGGGTCCTAACTATGGCTACACCTTC. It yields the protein CSVVTGPNYGYTF.

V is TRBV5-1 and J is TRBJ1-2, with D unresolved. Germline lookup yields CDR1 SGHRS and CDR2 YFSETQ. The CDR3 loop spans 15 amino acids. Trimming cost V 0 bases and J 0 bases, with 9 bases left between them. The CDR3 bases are TGCGCCAGCAGCTTGGGAGGAACTACTAACTATGGCTACACCTTC. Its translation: CASSLGGTTNYGYTF.

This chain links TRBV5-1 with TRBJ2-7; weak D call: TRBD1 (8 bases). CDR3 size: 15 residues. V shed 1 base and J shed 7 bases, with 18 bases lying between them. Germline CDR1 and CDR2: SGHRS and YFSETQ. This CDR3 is CASSLSGQGGGEQYF. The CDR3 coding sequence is TGCGCCAGCAGCTTGTCAGGACAGGGCGGGGGAGAGCAGTACTTC.

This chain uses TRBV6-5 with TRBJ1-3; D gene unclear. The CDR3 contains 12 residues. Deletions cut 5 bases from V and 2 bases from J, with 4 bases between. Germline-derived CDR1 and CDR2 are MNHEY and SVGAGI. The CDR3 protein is CASSPTGNTIYF. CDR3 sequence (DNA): TGTGCCAGCAGTCCAACTGGAAACACCATATATTTT.

The CDR3: CASSKGTSGGQGTQYF. CDR3 nucleotides: TGTGCCAGCAGCAAGGGGACTAGCGGGGGGCAGGGTACGCAGTATTTT. This chain uses TRBV5-4 with TRBJ2-3, with TRBD2 matching over 15 bases. The CDR3 has 16 amino acids. The germline CDR1 and CDR2 sequences are SGHNT and YYREEE (reference sequence). The J segment lost 8 bases and the V segment lost 4 bases, leaving 8 bases of the junction unmatched. Full variable domain (rest looked up from reference TRBV5-4 and TRBJ2-3): ETGVTQSPTHLIKTRGQQVTLRCSSQSGHNTVSWYQQALGQGPQFIFQYYREEENGRGNFPPRFSGLQFPNYSSELNVNALELDDSALYLCASSKGTSGGQGTQYFGPGTRLTVL.

CDR3 DNA sequence: TGTGCCAGCTCACCGGGGTCGTGGGACACTGAAGCTTTCTTT. This encodes CASSPGSWDTEAFF. The rearrangement uses TRBV18 and TRBJ1-1, with D hard to call. The CDR3 is 14 amino acids. The V end was cut by 3 bases, the J end by 3 bases, with 11 bases between. Germline CDR1 reads KGHSH; CDR2 reads LQKENI.

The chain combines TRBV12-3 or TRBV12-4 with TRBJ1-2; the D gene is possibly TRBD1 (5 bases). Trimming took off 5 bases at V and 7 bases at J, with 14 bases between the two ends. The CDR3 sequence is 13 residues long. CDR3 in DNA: TGTGCCAGCAGTCCCAACTCCCAGGGTGGCTACACCTTC. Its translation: CASSPNSQGGYTF.

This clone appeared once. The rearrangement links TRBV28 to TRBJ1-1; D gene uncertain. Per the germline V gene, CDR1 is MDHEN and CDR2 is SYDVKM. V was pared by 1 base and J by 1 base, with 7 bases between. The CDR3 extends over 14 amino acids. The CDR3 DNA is TGTGCCAGCAGTTTATCCGGAGCGAACACTGAAGCTTTCTTT. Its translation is CASSLSGANTEAFF.

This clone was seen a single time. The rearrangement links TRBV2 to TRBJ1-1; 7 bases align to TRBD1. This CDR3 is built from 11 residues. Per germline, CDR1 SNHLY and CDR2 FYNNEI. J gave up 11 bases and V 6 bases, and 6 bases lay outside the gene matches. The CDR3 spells CASRRDSRAFF. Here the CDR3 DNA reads TGTGCCAGCAGACGGGACAGCCGGGCTTTCTTT.

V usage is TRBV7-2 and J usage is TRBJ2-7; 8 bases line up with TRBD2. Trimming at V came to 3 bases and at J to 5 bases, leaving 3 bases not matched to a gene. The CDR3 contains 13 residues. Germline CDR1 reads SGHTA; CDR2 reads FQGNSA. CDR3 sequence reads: CASSFSGADEQYF. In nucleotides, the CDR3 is TGTGCCAGCAGCTTTAGCGGGGCCGACGAGCAGTACTTC.

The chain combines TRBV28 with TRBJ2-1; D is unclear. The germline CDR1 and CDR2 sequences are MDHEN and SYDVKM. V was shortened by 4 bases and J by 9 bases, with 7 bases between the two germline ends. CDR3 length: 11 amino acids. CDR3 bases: TGTGCCAGCAGTTCCATTCGTGAGCAGTTCTTC. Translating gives CASSSIREQFF. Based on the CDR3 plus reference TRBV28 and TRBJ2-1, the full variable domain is DVKVTQSSRYLVKRTGEKVFLECVQDMDHENMFWYRQDPGLGLRLIYFSYDVKMKEKGDIPEGYSVSREKKERFSLILESASTNQTSMYLCASSSIREQFFGPGTRLTVL.

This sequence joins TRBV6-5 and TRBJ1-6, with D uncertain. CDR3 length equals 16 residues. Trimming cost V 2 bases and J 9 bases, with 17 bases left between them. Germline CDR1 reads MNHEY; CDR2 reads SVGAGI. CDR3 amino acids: CASSYETKGGSSPLHF. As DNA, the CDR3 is TGTGCCAGCAGTTACGAGACGAAGGGTGGGAGTTCACCCCTCCACTTT.

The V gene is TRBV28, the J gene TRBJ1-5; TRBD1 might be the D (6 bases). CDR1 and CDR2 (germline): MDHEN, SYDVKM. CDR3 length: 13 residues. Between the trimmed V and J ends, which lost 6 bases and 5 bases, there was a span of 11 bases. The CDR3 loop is CASRFQGYQPQHF. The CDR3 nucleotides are TGTGCCAGCAGGTTCCAGGGGTATCAGCCCCAGCATTTT.